This entry describes one T cell receptor beta chain. Only in-frame clones appear in the TCRdb table, and some are missing; sequencing was by immunoSEQ multiplex PCR. The repertoire holds approximately 30,000 clones, with approximately 94% as singletons. The CDR3 totals 13 residues. CDR1 and CDR2 from the germline V gene are SGHRS and YFSETQ. Between the trimmed V and J ends, which lost 3 bases and 5 bases, there was a span of 11 bases. This record comes from a study of T cell changes during pregnancy in multiple sclerosis. The origin of this receptor is a female donor with multiple sclerosis, enrolled in a pregnancy study. The chain recombines TRBV5-1 with TRBJ1-2, with D possibly being TRBD1 (5 bases). The specimen was CD4+ T cells from peripheral blood mononuclear cells, collected after pregnancy. The CDR3 nucleotides read TGCGCCAGCAGCTCCACGGGGGATTATGGCTACACCTTC. This codes for CASSSTGDYGYTF.